These 2 T cell receptor beta chains share one sample of origin, sequenced in a study of PD-1 blockade in classical Hodgkin lymphoma. Relapses following autologous stem cell transplantation were seen in all patients, with brentuximab vedotin exposure varying. This table comes from immunoSEQ multiplex PCR, and its TCRdb copy is limited to in-frame clones, with some not included. The data show 7,000 to 7,500 clones, about 75% seen once. The sample was peripheral blood mononuclear cells (PBMCs), taken before the second cycle of nivolumab. The receptor set was obtained from a human donor with classical Hodgkin lymphoma.

The chain has TRBV6-1 and TRBJ2-7; no reliable D call. The V gene's germline CDR1 is MNHNS and CDR2 SASEGT. CDR3 length: 12 amino acids. The V and J ends lost 6 bases and 5 bases respectively, with 11 bases between them. The CDR3 spells CASRRDTHEQYF. CDR3 bases: TGTGCCAGCAGGAGAGACACACACGAGCAGTACTTC.

The V call is TRBV2, the J call TRBJ2-5, with no clear D. Per germline, CDR1 SNHLY and CDR2 FYNNEI. Trimming left V 4 bases short and J 5 bases short, with 11 bases between. The CDR3 is 13 amino acids. CDR3 region: CASSGTRSETQYF. Here the CDR3 DNA reads TGTGCCAGCAGTGGGACGCGTTCGGAGACCCAGTACTTC.